Listed below are T cell receptor beta chains from one sample, sequenced in a study of T-cell memory formation after mild COVID-19. One entry per CDR3 protein, called by TCRdb with MiXCR from the 5' RACE reads. The sample yields around 130,000 distinct CDR3 sequences, 16% seen once. Sequencing input: PBMCs or a T cell subset sorted from them (not recorded which). All receptors derive from an adult woman who had mild COVID-19 (a few samples of this study predate the infection). Cell type and time point are not known. Both conserved end residues are part of each CDR3. Fields, in order: D gene, V gene, CDR3 length, clone size, J gene, CDR3 DNA, CDR3 protein. D genes are given only for firm matches. Expanded clones are given a class, and other clones once, few, many or no size at all.

TRBD2	TRBV12-3/TRBV12-4	16	-	TRBJ2-7	TGTGCCAGCAGGGAACGACCGGGACTAGCCCCCTACGAGCAGTACTTC	CASRERPGLAPYEQYF
-	TRBV6-5	14	-	TRBJ2-6	TGTGCCAGCAGGGTCCACTCTGGGGCCAACGTCCTGACTTTC	CASRVHSGANVLTF
-	TRBV4-2	17	-	TRBJ1-2	TGTGCCAGCAGCCAAGATCTAATTTCCAGGGAATTCTATGGCTACACCTTC	CASSQDLISREFYGYTF
-	TRBV24-1	15	few	TRBJ2-1	TGTGCCACCAGTGATTTGGACGGGCAAAGATATGAGCAGTTCTTC	CATSDLDGQRYEQFF
TRBD2	TRBV5-1	14	few	TRBJ2-1	TGCGCCAGCAAAAGCGGGGGGGCCTACAATGAGCAGTTCTTC	CASKSGGAYNEQFF
TRBD2	TRBV3-1	19	-	TRBJ2-5	TGTGCCAGCAGCCAAGATACCTCTGTCTATAGCGGGGGGGAAGAGACCCAGTACTTC	CASSQDTSVYSGGEETQYF
-	TRBV11-1	15	medium-sized	TRBJ1-1	TGTGCCAGCAGCTTAGGACGTCAGAGGGGAACTGAAGCTTTCTTT	CASSLGRQRGTEAFF
TRBD1	TRBV5-1	16	few	TRBJ1-4	TGCGCCAGCAGCTTTAACCAGGGGGCGACTAATGAAAAACTGTTTTTT	CASSFNQGATNEKLFF
TRBD2	TRBV2	15	few	TRBJ2-3	TGTGCCAGCAGTGAAAGCGGGAGGAGCACAGATACGCAGTATTTT	CASSESGRSTDTQYF
TRBD2	TRBV6-4	15	few	TRBJ2-3	TGTGCCAGCAGTGACTCGACTAGCGGGGGAGATACGCAGTATTTT	CASSDSTSGGDTQYF
TRBD2	TRBV15	15	few	TRBJ2-5	TGTGCCACCAGCGGCGGGGGGGCGGTAGAAGAGACCCAGTACTTC	CATSGGGAVEETQYF
-	TRBV4-1	16	few	TRBJ2-7	TGCGCCAGCAGCCAGATCGGGGGTAGTCAGACCTACGAGCAGTACTTC	CASSQIGGSQTYEQYF
TRBD1	TRBV24-1	14	few	TRBJ2-3	TGTGCCACCCATGACGGACAGGTCGGCGATACGCAGTATTTT	CATHDGQVGDTQYF
-	TRBV7-2	14	-	TRBJ2-3	TGTGCCAGCAGCTCAGACAGGATGACAGATACGCAGTATTTT	CASSSDRMTDTQYF
TRBD1	TRBV5-1	15	few	TRBJ1-1	TGCGCCAGCAGCTCGGATAACAGGGGGCTGACTGAAGCTTTCTTT	CASSSDNRGLTEAFF